Presented here are 8 T cell receptor beta chains from one specimen sequenced in a study of CD8 T cells in ankylosing spondylitis. TCRdb reprocessed the 5' RACE reads with MiXCR, giving one entry per CDR3 protein. The table has just under 95,000 distinct CDR3 sequences, approximately 9% seen once. Material: blood, either unsorted or a sorted T cell fraction (not recorded which). The receptors come from a male donor with ankylosing spondylitis or in good health (not recorded which).

This clonotype was detected ten times or more. The chain couples TRBV12-3 or TRBV12-4 to TRBJ2-1; D gene ambiguous. The V and J ends lost 3 bases and 8 bases respectively, with 11 bases between them. The CDR3 is 13 amino acids. This CDR3 is CASSLVSLDEQFF. CDR3 nucleotide sequence: TGTGCCAGCAGTTTGGTCAGTTTGGATGAGCAGTTCTTC.

The sample holds many counts of this clonotype. The rearrangement links TRBV11-1 to TRBJ2-7; the D gene is possibly TRBD2 (8 bases). Germline lookup yields CDR1 SGHAT and CDR2 FQDESV (reference sequence). V was trimmed by 4 bases and J by 6 bases, leaving 22 bases between them. CDR3 length: 16 amino acids. The CDR3 coding sequence is TGTGCCAGCAGCTCCCCCGCGGGGGGAGGGGGCCTCGAGCAGTACTTC. Protein sequence: CASSSPAGGGGLEQYF.

This clonotype was counted at least ten times. The rearrangement uses TRBV29-1 and TRBJ2-6; no clear D gene. Germline CDR1 is SQVTM and CDR2 is ANQGSEA. The CDR3 is 13 amino acids. V shed 4 bases and J shed 0 bases, with 4 bases lying between them. The CDR3 nucleotides read TGCAGCGTTGGGGACTCTGGGGCCAACGTCCTGACTTTC. Its protein is CSVGDSGANVLTF.

This clonotype has a count of ten or more. This chain links TRBV5-1 with TRBJ1-2; 8 nucleotides align to TRBD1. The V gene end was trimmed by 4 bases and the J gene end by 4 bases; junction bases not matched to a gene: 9. The CDR3 sequence is 15 residues long. Germline V lookup: CDR1 SGHRS, CDR2 YFSETQ. Here the CDR3 reads CASSPDRGASYGYTF. CDR3 coding DNA: TGCGCCAGCAGCCCCGACAGGGGCGCTTCCTATGGCTACACCTTC.

This clonotype was recorded many times. The V gene is TRBV20-1, the J gene TRBJ2-7; D call uncertain. The germline V gene encodes CDR1 DFQATT and CDR2 SNEGSKA (reference sequence). V dropped 5 bases and J dropped 5 bases, with 19 bases sitting between them. The CDR3 runs to 14 residues. CDR3: CSAPFARAPHEQYF. CDR3 coding DNA: TGCAGTGCTCCCTTTGCCCGGGCGCCCCACGAGCAGTACTTC.

This clonotype was picked up a small number of times. The chain carries TRBV14 and TRBJ2-3; weak D call: TRBD2 (6 bases). CDR3 length: 17 amino acids. CDR1 is SGHDN and CDR2 is FVKESK in the germline V gene. The V and J ends lost 0 bases and 2 bases respectively, with 15 bases between them. CDR3 bases: TGTGCCAGCAGCCAAGATCTACGGGGACTGAACACAGATACGCAGTATTTT. Translated: CASSQDLRGLNTDTQYF.

This clonotype was seen repeatedly, ten times or more. This chain connects TRBV5-1 to TRBJ2-2; D remains ambiguous. This CDR3 is built from 16 residues. CDR1 and CDR2 from the germline V gene are SGHRS and YFSETQ. With 0 bases removed from V and 0 bases from J, the gap between germline ends came to 9 bases. The CDR3 loop is CASSLDVFANTGELFF. In nucleotides, the CDR3 is TGCGCCAGCAGCTTGGACGTATTCGCGAACACCGGGGAGCTGTTTTTT.

This clonotype was observed a few times. V and J are TRBV18 and TRBJ2-1; the match to TRBD2 covers 9 bases. With V trimmed by 2 bases and J by 7 bases, 9 bases remained unmatched. From germline, CDR1 is KGHSH and CDR2 LQKENI. The CDR3 totals 16 residues. CDR3 protein: CASSPDGLAGSNEQFF. CDR3 DNA sequence: TGTGCCAGCTCACCAGACGGGCTAGCGGGGAGTAATGAGCAGTTCTTC.